Presented here are 3 T cell receptor beta chains from one specimen sequenced in a study of T cells in localized non-small cell lung cancer. The method was immunoSEQ multiplex PCR; TCRdb's version includes in-frame clones alone and lacks a portion of them. The table shows 25,000 to 35,000 clones, with 91% occurring only once. The material sequenced was PBMCs, taken before any cancer treatment. Every receptor here comes from a man aged 35 to 69 with stage II lung adenocarcinoma.

The gene calls are TRBV27 and TRBJ2-1; 11 bases are shared with TRBD2. Trimming at V came to 3 bases and at J to 6 bases, leaving 13 bases not matched to a gene. The CDR3 covers 18 residues. The V gene's germline CDR1 is MNHEY and CDR2 SMNVEV (reference sequence). The chain's CDR3 is CASSLGTSGLTLINEQFF. The CDR3 DNA follows: TGTGCCAGCAGTTTGGGGACTAGCGGCCTCACCCTAATCAATGAGCAGTTCTTC.

The chain recombines TRBV7-2 with TRBJ2-7; 8 bases fit TRBD1. V lost 5 bases and J lost 5; bases outside the gene matches: 5. The CDR3 is 13 amino acids. Germline-derived CDR1 and CDR2 are SGHTA and FQGNSA. The CDR3 bases are TGTGCCAGCAGCCCCCAGGGGGCCGACGAGCAGTACTTC. This sequence encodes CASSPQGADEQYF.

A few counts support this clone. The rearrangement uses TRBV14 and TRBJ2-3, with 9 bases lining up with TRBD1. The V segment lost 4 bases and the J segment 2 bases; nucleotides outside the gene matches: 1. Germline CDR1 and CDR2: SGHDN and FVKESK. The CDR3 length is 14 residues. The CDR3 is CASSRDRATDTQYF. DNA of the CDR3: TGTGCCAGCAGCCGGGACAGGGCCACAGATACGCAGTATTTT.